This is a list of T cell receptor beta chains from one sample in a study of blood T cell repertoires in COVID-19. Clones were sequenced by immunoSEQ multiplex PCR, and TCRdb holds only the in-frame ones, with some missing. The sample includes fewer than 200,000 clones, under 95% of them seen just once. Material: peripheral blood. Receptor source: a man younger than 30 with COVID-19, enrolled during active disease. The conserved cysteine and the conserved F or W are not part of the CDR3 here. Each record gives: CDR3 protein, D gene, J gene, clone size, V gene. D genes are given only for firm matches. Clone size is given for some rows only: seen once, a few or many times, or a class if the clone is expanded.

AISDLPGLAGGSSYEQY	TRBD2	TRBJ2-7	NA	TRBV10-3
ASSLARGGIAGVGNEQF	TRBD2	TRBJ2-1	NA	TRBV7-2
ASTWTGRNSPLH	TRBD1	TRBJ1-6	NA	TRBV27
ASIQIRGSHNQPQH	NA	TRBJ1-5	NA	TRBV28
ATGTGALYGYT	TRBD1	TRBJ1-2	few	TRBV15
ASSGPRGTRQNTGELF	NA	TRBJ2-2	NA	TRBV9
ARSLVVARGGAYEQY	NA	TRBJ2-7	NA	TRBV7-5
ASRPRRGQETQY	NA	TRBJ2-5	NA	TRBV19
ASSIRDREGDEQY	TRBD1	TRBJ2-7	NA	TRBV27
ATSRVAGTNTGELF	NA	TRBJ2-2	NA	TRBV15
ASTSGQGRYNEQF	TRBD1	TRBJ2-1	NA	TRBV28
ASSFLGLHNSPLH	NA	TRBJ1-6	NA	TRBV28
AWSTGQGDQPQH	TRBD1	TRBJ1-5	NA	TRBV30
SVYGTGWGSNEQF	NA	TRBJ2-1	NA	TRBV29-1
ASSLDQGYEQF	NA	TRBJ2-1	NA	TRBV11-2
ASSVPGTSGRGSYEQY	TRBD2	TRBJ2-7	few	TRBV9
ASSLGRDRGHEQY	TRBD1	TRBJ2-7	NA	TRBV7-9
ASSIMTGNQPQH	NA	TRBJ1-5	NA	TRBV19
ASSLSGSHNEQF	TRBD2	TRBJ2-1	once	TRBV7-6
ASSYSWGHVNSPLH	NA	TRBJ1-6	NA	TRBV6-6
ASSPTNQPQH	NA	TRBJ1-5	NA	TRBV27
ASSLGTVNYGYT	TRBD1	TRBJ1-2	few	TRBV7-8
ASSIPRQGLNTGELF	TRBD1	TRBJ2-2	NA	TRBV5-4
ASSLGRGRDYEQY	NA	TRBJ2-7	NA	TRBV13
SVEEKGDRGTYNEQF	TRBD1	TRBJ2-1	NA	TRBV29-1
ASSPRDRDEAF	TRBD1	TRBJ1-1	NA	TRBV27
ASSSQETQY	NA	TRBJ2-5	NA	TRBV7-6
ASSFGGGQPQH	NA	TRBJ1-5	NA	TRBV12-3/TRBV12-4
ASSAMDRRYEQY	TRBD1	TRBJ2-7	NA	TRBV7-2